A selection of T cell receptor beta chains follows, all from one sample in a study of early T cells in non-severe SARS-CoV-2 infection. TCRdb re-called the 5' RACE reads with MiXCR, one entry per CDR3 protein. The sample records more than 60,000 distinct CDR3 sequences, more than 4% being singletons. Sequencing used whole blood. These receptors originate from an adult who was a healthcare worker with PCR-confirmed SARS-CoV-2 infection or an uninfected control (not recorded which). The CDR3 runs from the conserved cysteine through the conserved F or W. D genes are given only for firm matches. Expanded clones get a size class; other rows say once, few or many, or leave the size out.

-,few,TRBV2,TRBJ2-3,CASSAGSHPDTQYF,TGTGCCAGCAGCGCAGGGTCGCATCCAGATACGCAGTATTTT
-,few,TRBV7-8,TRBJ2-1,CASSRAETAYNEQFF,TGTGCCAGCAGCCGGGCGGAGACAGCCTACAATGAGCAGTTCTTC
-,few,TRBV12-3/TRBV12-4,TRBJ1-6,CASSLGGVFNSPLHF,TGTGCCAGCAGTTTAGGAGGGGTATTTAATTCACCCCTCCACTTT
-,-,TRBV10-3,TRBJ2-3,CAINFSTIPDTQYF,TGTGCCATCAATTTCAGTACGATCCCAGATACGCAGTATTTT
-,many,TRBV10-3,TRBJ2-3,CAITDQRGTDTQYF,TGTGCCATCACTGACCAACGGGGAACAGATACGCAGTATTTT
-,-,TRBV20-1,TRBJ1-6,CSATDRRNSPLHF,TGCAGTGCAACCGACAGGAGGAATTCACCCCTCCACTTT
-,many,TRBV5-4,TRBJ1-1,CASSLNRENTEAFF,TGTGCCAGCAGCTTAAACAGGGAGAACACTGAAGCTTTCTTT
TRBD2,-,TRBV4-3,TRBJ2-1,CASSHARYGGLARNEQFF,TGCGCCAGCAGCCACGCCCGCTACGGGGGACTAGCTCGCAATGAGCAGTTCTTC
TRBD2,many,TRBV25-1,TRBJ2-5,CASSDAVAGGPETQYF,TGTGCCAGCAGTGACGCGGTTGCGGGAGGGCCTGAGACCCAGTACTTC
-,many,TRBV12-3/TRBV12-4,TRBJ1-6,CASSLYPVFYNSPLHF,TGTGCCAGCAGTTTATATCCGGTTTTCTATAATTCACCCCTCCACTTT
-,many,TRBV6-1,TRBJ2-7,CASSPASSEQYF,TGTGCCAGCAGCCCGGCGAGTTCCGAGCAGTACTTC
TRBD2,many,TRBV7-9,TRBJ2-7,CASSLTLAAYEQYF,TGTGCCAGCAGCTTAACTCTAGCGGCCTACGAGCAGTACTTC
-,many,TRBV5-5,TRBJ1-1,CASSLDSEAFF,TGTGCCAGCAGCTTGGACAGTGAAGCTTTCTTT
-,-,TRBV29-1,TRBJ2-1,CSVKTFTGYEQFF,TGCAGCGTTAAAACGTTCACAGGGTATGAGCAGTTCTTC
-,many,TRBV14,TRBJ2-3,CASSWTGGRTDTQYF,TGTGCCAGCAGCTGGACCGGCGGCCGCACAGATACGCAGTATTTT
-,-,TRBV10-2,TRBJ2-7,CASSDPRRPKGWEQYF,TGCGCCAGCAGTGACCCTAGAAGGCCCAAAGGATGGGAGCAGTACTTC
-,many,TRBV27,TRBJ1-5,CASSGPSGQRKGNQPQHF,TGTGCCAGCTCGGGGCCGAGCGGACAGCGCAAGGGCAATCAGCCCCAGCATTTT
-,many,TRBV7-6,TRBJ1-2,CASSLAPTYGYTF,TGTGCCAGCAGCTTAGCCCCCACCTATGGCTACACCTTC
-,few,TRBV12-3/TRBV12-4,TRBJ1-3,CASSPSLGIWFTIYF,TGTGCCAGCAGTCCCTCTCTAGGAATTTGGTTTACCATATATTTT
-,many,TRBV30,TRBJ1-5,CAWSVLGQTRKPQHF,TGTGCCTGGAGTGTACTGGGCCAGACGAGGAAGCCCCAGCATTTT
-,many,TRBV7-2,TRBJ2-7,CASSLVEYEQYF,TGTGCCAGCAGCTTAGTGGAGTACGAGCAGTACTTC
TRBD2,-,TRBV27,TRBJ2-7,CATRTSGAYEQYF,TGTGCCACCCGGACTAGCGGGGCCTACGAGCAGTACTTC
TRBD2,-,TRBV7-2,TRBJ2-7,CASSSRTSWTYEQYF,TGTGCCAGCAGCTCTCGGACTAGCTGGACCTACGAGCAGTACTTC
TRBD1,few,TRBV25-1,TRBJ2-1,CASRGQGGHLEQFF,TGTGCCAGCAGAGGACAGGGGGGACATCTTGAGCAGTTCTTC
-,many,TRBV19,TRBJ1-4,CASGADSFNEKLFF,TGTGCCAGTGGAGCTGACAGCTTTAATGAAAAACTGTTTTTT
-,many,TRBV4-3,TRBJ2-1,CASSQDGVAYNEQFF,TGCGCCAGCAGCCAAGATGGGGTCGCCTACAATGAGCAGTTCTTC